The clone carrying this TCR beta chain ranks as medium-sized. Its cognate antigen is unknown. One entry per CDR3 protein, called by TCRdb with MiXCR from the multiplex PCR reads. Of 20,000 to 25,000 distinct CDR3 sequences in the sample, 45% to 65% are singletons; the top ten hold 14%. The sample belongs to a study of breast tumors, draining lymph nodes, adjacent tissues. Study-level points and caveats: Tumor T cell lymph node origin was a supported hypothesis, not proven.

The CDR3 covers 14 residues. Trimming cost V 6 bases and J 2 bases; bases outside gene matches: 5. CDR1 is ENHRY and CDR2 is SYGVKD in the germline V gene. The sample consisted of breast tumor tissue. The origin of this receptor is a female donor with breast cancer. Some clones in this sample may be carry-over from other donors' samples. V usage is TRBV10-3 and J usage is TRBJ1-2; 8 nucleotides agree with TRBD1. The CDR3 protein is CAIRDRVMNYGYTF. Written as DNA, the CDR3 is TGTGCCATCAGGGACAGGGTTATGAACTATGGCTACACCTTC.